This T cell receptor (beta chain) was recovered during a study of technical replicates of blood from a handful of donors. CDR1 and CDR2 (germline): MRHNA, SNTAGT. The ends lost 3 bases at V and 4 bases at J; junction bases unmatched: 5. This CDR3 has 15 residues. Here immunoSEQ multiplex PCR was the method, and the copy in TCRdb shows in-frame clones only, minus some. Of 50,000 to 70,000 clones listed, about 95% are singletons. The chain has TRBV6-4 and TRBJ2-3; the match to TRBD2 covers 9 bases. The receptor was isolated from a human donor in good health. Some clones in this sample may be carry-over from other donors' samples. Material for sequencing was PBMCs. In DNA form, the CDR3 reads TGTGCCAGCAGTGATAGCGGGAGTGTTGCAGATACGCAGTATTTT. Its translation is CASSDSGSVADTQYF.